This T cell receptor beta chain was recovered during a study of T cells after yellow fever vaccination. Study observations and caveats: Weaker, the secondary response peaked sooner, at day 5 versus 15. Post-booster reappearance was seen for most primary-vaccination clones (nearly 97% CD4, 75% to 90% CD8).

At least ten counts were recorded for this clonotype. What it binds is not known. 5'RACE template switching generated TCR cDNA, adding a universal primer site and UMIs. TCRdb independently ran MiXCR on the 5' RACE reads; one entry per CDR3 protein. The sample has 280,000 or so distinct CDR3 sequences; less than 9.5% are singletons. The CDR3 runs to 14 residues. V lost 3 bases to trimming and J lost 1 base, with 10 bases between them. Germline CDR1 and CDR2: KGHSH and LQKENI. J is TRBJ2-7 and V is TRBV18; D tentatively reads TRBD1 or TRBD2 (5 bases each). The origin of this receptor is a man between 18 and 35 years old who received the YFV17D yellow fever vaccine. This sample comprised CD4+ T cells sorted from PBMCs, obtained 5 days after the yellow fever booster vaccination. The CDR3 DNA is TGTGCCAGCTCACCCGGGACGGATTCCTACGAGCAGTACTTC. As protein: CASSPGTDSYEQYF.